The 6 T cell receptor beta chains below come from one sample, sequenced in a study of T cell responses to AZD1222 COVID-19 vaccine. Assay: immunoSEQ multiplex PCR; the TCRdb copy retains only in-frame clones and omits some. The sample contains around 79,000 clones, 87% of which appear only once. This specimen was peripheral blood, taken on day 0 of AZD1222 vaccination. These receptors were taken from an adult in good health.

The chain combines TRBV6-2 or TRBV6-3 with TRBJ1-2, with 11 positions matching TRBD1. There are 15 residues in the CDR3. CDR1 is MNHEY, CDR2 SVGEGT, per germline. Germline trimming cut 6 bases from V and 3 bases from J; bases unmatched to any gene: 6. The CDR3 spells CASSTPGQGDYGYTF. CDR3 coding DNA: TGTGCCAGCAGCACACCGGGACAGGGGGACTATGGCTACACCTTC.

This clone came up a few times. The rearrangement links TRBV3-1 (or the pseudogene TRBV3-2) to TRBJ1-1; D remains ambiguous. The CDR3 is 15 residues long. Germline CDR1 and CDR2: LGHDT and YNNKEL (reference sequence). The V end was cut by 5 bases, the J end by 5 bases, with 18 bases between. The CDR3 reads CASSALNSGDTEAFF. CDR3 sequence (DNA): TGTGCCAGCAGCGCCCTTAACAGTGGGGATACTGAAGCTTTCTTT.

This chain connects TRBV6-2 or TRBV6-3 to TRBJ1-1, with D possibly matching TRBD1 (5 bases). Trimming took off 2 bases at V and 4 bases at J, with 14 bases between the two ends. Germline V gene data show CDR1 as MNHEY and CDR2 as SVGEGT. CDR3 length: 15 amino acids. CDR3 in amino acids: CASSYRQGVGTEAFF. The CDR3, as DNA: TGTGCCAGCAGTTACAGGCAGGGCGTGGGCACTGAAGCTTTCTTT.

In DNA form, the CDR3 reads TGTGCCAGCTCCACTACAGGGGAGGGCAGAGCTTTCTTT. It encodes CASSTTGEGRAFF. The chain employs TRBV7-9 and TRBJ1-1, with 7 nucleotides matching TRBD1. Germline V gives CDR1 SEHNR, CDR2 FQNEAQ (reference sequence). Losses at the gene ends were 8 bases for V and 10 bases for J; bases not matched to a gene: 13. This CDR3 contains 13 residues.

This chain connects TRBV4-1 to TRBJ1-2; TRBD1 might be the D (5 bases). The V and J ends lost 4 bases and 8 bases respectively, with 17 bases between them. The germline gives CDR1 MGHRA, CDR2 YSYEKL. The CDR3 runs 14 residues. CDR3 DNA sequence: TGCGCCAGCAGCCCCAACCAGGGTATCGGGGGCTACACCTTC. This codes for CASSPNQGIGGYTF.

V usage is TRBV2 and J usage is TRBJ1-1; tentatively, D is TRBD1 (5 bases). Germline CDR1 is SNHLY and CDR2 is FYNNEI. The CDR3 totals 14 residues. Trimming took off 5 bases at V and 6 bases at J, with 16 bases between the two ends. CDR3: CASSLLGRRAEAFF. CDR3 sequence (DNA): TGTGCCAGCAGTCTCCTGGGGCGAAGGGCTGAAGCTTTCTTT.